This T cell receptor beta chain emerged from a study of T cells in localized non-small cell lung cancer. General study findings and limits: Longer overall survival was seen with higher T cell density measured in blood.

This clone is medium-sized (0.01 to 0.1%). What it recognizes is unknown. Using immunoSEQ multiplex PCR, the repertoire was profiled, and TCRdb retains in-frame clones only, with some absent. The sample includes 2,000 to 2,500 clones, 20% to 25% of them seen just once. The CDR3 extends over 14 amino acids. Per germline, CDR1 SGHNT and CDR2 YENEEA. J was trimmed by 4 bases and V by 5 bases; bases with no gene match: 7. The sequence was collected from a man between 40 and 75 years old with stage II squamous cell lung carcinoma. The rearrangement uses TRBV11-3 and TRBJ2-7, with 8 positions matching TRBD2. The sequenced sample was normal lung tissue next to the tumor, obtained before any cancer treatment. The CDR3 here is CASSPGGPVYEQYF. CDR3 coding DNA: TGTGCCAGCAGCCCGGGGGGGCCGGTTTACGAGCAGTACTTC.